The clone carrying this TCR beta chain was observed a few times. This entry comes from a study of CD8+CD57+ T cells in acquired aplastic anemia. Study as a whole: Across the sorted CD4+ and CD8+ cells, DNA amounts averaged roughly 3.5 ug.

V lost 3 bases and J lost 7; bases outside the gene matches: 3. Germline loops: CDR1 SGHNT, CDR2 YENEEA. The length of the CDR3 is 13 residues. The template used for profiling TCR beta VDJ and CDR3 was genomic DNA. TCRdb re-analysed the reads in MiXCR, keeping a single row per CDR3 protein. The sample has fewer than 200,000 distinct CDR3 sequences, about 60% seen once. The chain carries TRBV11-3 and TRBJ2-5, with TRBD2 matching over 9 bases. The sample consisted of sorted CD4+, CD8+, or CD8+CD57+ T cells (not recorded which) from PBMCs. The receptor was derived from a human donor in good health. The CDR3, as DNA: TGTGCCAGCAGCTTGGTACTAGCGGGGACCCAGTACTTC. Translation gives CASSLVLAGTQYF.